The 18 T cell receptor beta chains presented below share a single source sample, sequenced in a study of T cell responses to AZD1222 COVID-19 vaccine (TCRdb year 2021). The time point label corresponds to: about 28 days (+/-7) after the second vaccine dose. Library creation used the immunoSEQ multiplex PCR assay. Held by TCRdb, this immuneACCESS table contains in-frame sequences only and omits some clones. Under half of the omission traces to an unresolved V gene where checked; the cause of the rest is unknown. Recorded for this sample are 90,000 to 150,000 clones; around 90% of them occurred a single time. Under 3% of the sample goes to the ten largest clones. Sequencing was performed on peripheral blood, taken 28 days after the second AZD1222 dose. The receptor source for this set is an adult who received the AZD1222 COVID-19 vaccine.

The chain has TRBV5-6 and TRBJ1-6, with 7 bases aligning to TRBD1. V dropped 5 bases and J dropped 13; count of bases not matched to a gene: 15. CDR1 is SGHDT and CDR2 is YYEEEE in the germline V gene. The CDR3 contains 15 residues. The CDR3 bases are TGTGCCAGCAGGCCAACAGGGGTAGGATATCGGCCCCTCCACTTT. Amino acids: CASRPTGVGYRPLHF.

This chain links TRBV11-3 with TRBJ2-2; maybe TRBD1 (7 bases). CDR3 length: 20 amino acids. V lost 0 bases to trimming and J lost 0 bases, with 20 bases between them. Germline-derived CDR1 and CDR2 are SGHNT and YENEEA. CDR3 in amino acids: CASSLDLRTGDSPNTGELFF. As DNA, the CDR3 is TGTGCCAGCAGCTTAGATCTCCGTACAGGGGACTCCCCGAACACCGGGGAGCTGTTTTTT.

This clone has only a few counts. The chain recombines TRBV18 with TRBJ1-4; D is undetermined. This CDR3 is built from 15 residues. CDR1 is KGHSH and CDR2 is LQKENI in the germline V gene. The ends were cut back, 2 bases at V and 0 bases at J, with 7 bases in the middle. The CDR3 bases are TGTGCCAGCTCACCAATTGGACCAACTAATGAAAAACTGTTTTTT. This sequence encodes CASSPIGPTNEKLFF.

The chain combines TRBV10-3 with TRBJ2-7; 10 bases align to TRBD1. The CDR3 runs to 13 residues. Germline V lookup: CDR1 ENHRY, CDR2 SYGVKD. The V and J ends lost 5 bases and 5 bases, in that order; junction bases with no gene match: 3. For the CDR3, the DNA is TGTGCCATCAGTACGACAGGGGGCAACGAGCAGTACTTC. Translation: CAISTTGGNEQYF.

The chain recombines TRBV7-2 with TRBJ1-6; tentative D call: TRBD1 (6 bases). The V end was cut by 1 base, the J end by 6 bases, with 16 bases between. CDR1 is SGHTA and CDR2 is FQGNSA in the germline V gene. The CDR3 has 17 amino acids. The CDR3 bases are TGTGCCAGCAGCTTAGTTTTCACAGGGTTGACTAATTCACCCCTCCACTTT. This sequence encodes CASSLVFTGLTNSPLHF.

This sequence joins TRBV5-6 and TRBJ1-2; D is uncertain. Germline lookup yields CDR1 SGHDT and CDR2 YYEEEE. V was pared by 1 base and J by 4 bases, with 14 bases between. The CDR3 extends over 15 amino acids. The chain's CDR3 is CASSLRSVPAYGYTF. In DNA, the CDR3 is TGTGCCAGCAGCTTGAGGTCAGTACCGGCCTATGGCTACACCTTC.

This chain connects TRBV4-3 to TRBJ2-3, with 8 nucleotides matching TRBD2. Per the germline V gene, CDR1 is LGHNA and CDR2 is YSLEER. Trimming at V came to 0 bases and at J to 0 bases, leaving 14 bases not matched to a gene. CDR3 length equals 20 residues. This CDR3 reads CASSQDLGAGGLTSTDTQYF. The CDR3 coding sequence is TGCGCCAGCAGCCAAGATTTGGGGGCGGGGGGCCTTACTAGCACAGATACGCAGTATTTT.

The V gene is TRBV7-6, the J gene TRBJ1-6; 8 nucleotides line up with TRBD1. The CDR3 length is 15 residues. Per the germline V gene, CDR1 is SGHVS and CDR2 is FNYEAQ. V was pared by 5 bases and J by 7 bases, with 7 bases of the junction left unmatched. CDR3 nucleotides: TGTGCCAGCAGCCCCCGGACAGGGAAAAATTCACCCCTCCACTTT. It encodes CASSPRTGKNSPLHF. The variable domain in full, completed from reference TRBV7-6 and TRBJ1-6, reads GAGVSQSPRYKVTKRGQDVALRCDPISGHVSLYWYRQALGQGPEFLTYFNYEAQQDKSGLPNDRFSAERPEGSISTLTIQRTEQRDSAMYRCASSPRTGKNSPLHFGNGTRLTVT.

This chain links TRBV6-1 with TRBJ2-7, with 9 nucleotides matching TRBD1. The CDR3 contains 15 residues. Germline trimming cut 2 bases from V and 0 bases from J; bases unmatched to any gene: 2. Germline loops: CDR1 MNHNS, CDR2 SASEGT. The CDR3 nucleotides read TGTGCCAGCAGTGAATGGGACAGGGCCTCCTACGAGCAGTACTTC. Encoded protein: CASSEWDRASYEQYF.

Here the CDR3 DNA reads TGCAGTGCTCTCAAGCAAAGTGAAGCTTTCTTT. It codes for CSALKQSEAFF. This rearrangement joins TRBV20-1 to TRBJ1-1; no firm D call. The CDR3 spans 11 residues. Germline V lookup: CDR1 DFQATT, CDR2 SNEGSKA (reference sequence). V was cut by 5 bases and J by 7 bases, with 11 bases left in between.

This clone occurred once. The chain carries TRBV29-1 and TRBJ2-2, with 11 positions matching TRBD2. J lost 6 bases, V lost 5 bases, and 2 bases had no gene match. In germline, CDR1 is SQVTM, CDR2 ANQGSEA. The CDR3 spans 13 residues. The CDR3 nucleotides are TGCAGCGTTCTTAGCGGGGGGGCCGGGGAGCTGTTTTTT. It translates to CSVLSGGAGELFF.

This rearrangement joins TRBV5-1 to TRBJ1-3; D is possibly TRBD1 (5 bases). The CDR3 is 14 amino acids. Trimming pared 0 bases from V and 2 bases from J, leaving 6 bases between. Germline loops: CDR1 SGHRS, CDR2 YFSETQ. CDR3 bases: TGCGCCAGCAGCTTGGGGGGCACTGGAAACACCATATATTTT. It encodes CASSLGGTGNTIYF.

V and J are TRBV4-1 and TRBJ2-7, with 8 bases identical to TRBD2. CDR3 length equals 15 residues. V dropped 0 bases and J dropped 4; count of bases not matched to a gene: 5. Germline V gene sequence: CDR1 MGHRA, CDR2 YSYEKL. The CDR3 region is CASSQDSGDRYEQYF. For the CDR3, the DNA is TGCGCCAGCAGCCAAGATAGCGGGGACCGTTACGAGCAGTACTTC.

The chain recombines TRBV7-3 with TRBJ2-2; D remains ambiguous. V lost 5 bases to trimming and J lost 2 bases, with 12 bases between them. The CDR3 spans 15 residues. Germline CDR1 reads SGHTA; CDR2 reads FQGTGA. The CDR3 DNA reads TGTGCCAGCAGCCCCGTTATGGGAAACACCGGGGAGCTGTTTTTT. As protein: CASSPVMGNTGELFF.

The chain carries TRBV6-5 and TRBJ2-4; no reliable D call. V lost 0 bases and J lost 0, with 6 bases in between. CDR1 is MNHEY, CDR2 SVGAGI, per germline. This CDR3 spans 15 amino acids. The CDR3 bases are TGTGCCAGCAGTTACTCCAGACTAGCCAAAAACATTCAGTACTTC. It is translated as CASSYSRLAKNIQYF.

CDR3 sequence: CSVRTGFMEQYF. In nucleotides, the CDR3 is TGCAGCGTTCGGACAGGGTTCATGGAGCAGTACTTC. The chain combines TRBV29-1 with TRBJ2-7; 8 bases align to TRBD1. This CDR3 spans 12 amino acids. The V gene's germline CDR1 is SQVTM and CDR2 ANQGSEA. The V segment lost 5 bases and the J segment 7 bases; nucleotides outside the gene matches: 7.

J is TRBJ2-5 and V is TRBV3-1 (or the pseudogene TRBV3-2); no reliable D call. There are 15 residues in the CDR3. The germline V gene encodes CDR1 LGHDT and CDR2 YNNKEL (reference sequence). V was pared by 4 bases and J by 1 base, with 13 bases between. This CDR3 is CASSPAPGSQETQYF. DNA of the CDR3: TGTGCCAGCAGCCCAGCCCCAGGTTCCCAAGAGACCCAGTACTTC.

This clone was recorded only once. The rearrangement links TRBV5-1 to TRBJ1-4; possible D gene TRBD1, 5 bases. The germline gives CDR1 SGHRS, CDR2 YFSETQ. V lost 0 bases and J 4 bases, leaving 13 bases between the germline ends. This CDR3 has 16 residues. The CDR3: CASSLGRAALNEKLFF. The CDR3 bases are TGCGCCAGCAGCTTGGGCAGGGCAGCTCTTAATGAAAAACTGTTTTTT.